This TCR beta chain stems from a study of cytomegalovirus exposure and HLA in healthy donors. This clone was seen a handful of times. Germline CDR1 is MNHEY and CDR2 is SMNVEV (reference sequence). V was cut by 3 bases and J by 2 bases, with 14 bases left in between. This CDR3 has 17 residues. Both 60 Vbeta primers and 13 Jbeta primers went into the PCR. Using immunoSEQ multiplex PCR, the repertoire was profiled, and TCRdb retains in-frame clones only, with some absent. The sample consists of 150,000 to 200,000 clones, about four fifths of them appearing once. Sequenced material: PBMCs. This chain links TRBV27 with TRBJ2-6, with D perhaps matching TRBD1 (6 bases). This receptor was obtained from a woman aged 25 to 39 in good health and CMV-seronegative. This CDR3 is CASSLGAVLTGANVLTF. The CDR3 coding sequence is TGTGCCAGCAGTTTGGGGGCGGTGTTGACTGGGGCCAACGTCCTGACTTTC.